There are many counts of the clone carrying this T cell receptor (beta chain). Its target is unknown. To make TCR beta libraries, researchers used iRepertoire HTBI primers and Arm-PCR of CDR3 regions. Source study methods: The samples yielded about 60 TRBV and roughly 14 TRBJ segments. TCRdb called the multiplex PCR reads again in MiXCR, with one record for every CDR3 protein. The V and J calls reflect TCRdb's pipeline rather than the authors' work. This repertoire shows fewer than 550,000 distinct CDR3 sequences, approximately 16% found once; its top ten account for approximately 25%. Between the trimmed V and J ends, which lost 4 bases and 1 base, there was a span of 4 bases. The CDR3 is 11 amino acids. Germline values: CDR1 GTSNPN, CDR2 SVGIG (reference sequence). The entry originates in a study of regulatory T cells in long-lasting Graves disease. Broader study findings: Persistent disease was associated with favored TRBV28 usage and with favored use of TRBJ1-2 and TRBJ2-5.

Time point in this sample: newly diagnosed GD, antithyroid drugs for less than 3 months. Scientists built the TCR library using RNA that was extracted from PBMCs. The same specimen was also included in a second study, on T cells in Graves' hyperthyroidism and ophthalmopathy. Turning to that study: Hyperthyroidism of Graves' type that showed no ophthalmopathy progression within 18 months was stable. A set of HTBI primers served as the primers for a first-round RT-PCR of the TCR CDR3.

The specimen comprised peripheral blood mononuclear cells (PBMCs), sampled at new diagnosis, from a patient treated with antithyroid drugs. This rearrangement joins TRBV30 to TRBJ1-1; D remains ambiguous. The TCR comes from a woman aged 35-65 years with Graves disease. CDR3 DNA sequence: TGTGCCTGGATTGAGAACACTGAAGCTTTCTTT. It specifies CAWIENTEAFF.